Sequencing of this T cell receptor (beta chain) was carried out in a study of CD8 T cells in Susac syndrome. Isolation of CD8+ and CD4+ T cells was performed negatively, whereas enrichment of TEMRA cells was done by FACS. Reverse transcription of roughly 0.5 to 1 ug RNA was performed with random hexamers. TCRdb re-called the immunoSEQ multiplex PCR reads with MiXCR, one entry per CDR3 protein. Of under 150,000 distinct CDR3 sequences listed, around 94% are singletons. V lost 7 bases and J 3 bases, leaving 14 bases between the germline ends. The CDR3 loop spans 14 amino acids. Germline CDR1 reads SEHNR; CDR2 reads FQNEAQ (reference sequence).

Input material: CD4+ T cells from PBMCs. V usage is TRBV7-9 and J usage is TRBJ2-3, with D uncertain. This TCR was sampled from a human donor with multiple sclerosis. The CDR3 nucleotides read TGTGCCAGCATCTGGTCCGCTCAGACAGATACGCAGTATTTT. Translation gives CASIWSAQTDTQYF.